Below, one T cell receptor beta chain is given with its context. This clonotype was counted at least ten times. It lacks a known antigen. The record has no base qualities; no much larger clone is one base away. This entry is derived from a study of response to subunit inactivated influenza vaccine (dated by TCRdb to between 2017 and 2018). Regarding the research as a whole: Deep quantitative T cell receptor repertoire profiling was used in the study to track responses to a trivalent subunit inactivated influenza vaccine. Broader findings and caveats from the paper: It was suggested by the authors that each seasonal influenza vaccination may recruit only a limited number of new T cells.

Preparation of the library involved RT-PCR. Sequenced on an Illumina HiSeq 2500. The public reads were reanalyzed by TCRdb: fastp trimming at Q25, MiXCR alignment, in-frame beta chains only. Rows with a matching CDR3 protein are joined into one entry that keeps the most common DNA and genes. In all, the sample holds about 570,000 distinct CDR3 sequences, and roughly 10% of those were seen once. The ten largest clones take up about 9.4% of the sample. V is cut by 6 bases and J by 4 bases, and the space between the germline ends is 23 bases. Looking up the germline V gene (reference sequence) yields CDR1 DFQATT and CDR2 SNEGSKA. Counted from cysteine to phenylalanine, this CDR3 has 16 amino acids. The retained sequence is limited to the CDR3, 48 bases, with the frame set at the first base.

Recombination joined TRBV20-1 with TRBJ2-3; the D gene is perhaps TRBD2, on 6 matching bases. The material was PBMCs from blood, obtained on the day of vaccination. This TCR was recovered from a man aged 50 to 60 who received an inactivated influenza vaccine. Donor details come from another sample of the same person, matched by shared clones. The CDR3 loop reads CSAIHPWEVVADTQYF. The DNA reads TGCAGTGCAATTCACCCGTGGGAGGTGGTGGCAGATACGCAGTATTTT.